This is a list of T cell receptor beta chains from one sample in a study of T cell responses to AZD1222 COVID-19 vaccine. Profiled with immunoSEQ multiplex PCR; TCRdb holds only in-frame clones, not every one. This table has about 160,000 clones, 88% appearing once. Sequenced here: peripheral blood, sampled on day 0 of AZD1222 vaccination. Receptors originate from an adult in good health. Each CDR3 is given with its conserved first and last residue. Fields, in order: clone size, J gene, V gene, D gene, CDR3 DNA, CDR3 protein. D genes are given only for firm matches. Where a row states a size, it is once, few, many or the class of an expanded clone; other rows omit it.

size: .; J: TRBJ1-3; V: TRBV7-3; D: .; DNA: TGTGCCAGCAGCCCCGGACAGCCTGGAAACACCATATATTTT; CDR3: CASSPGQPGNTIYF
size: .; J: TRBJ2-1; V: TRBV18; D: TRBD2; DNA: TGTGCCAGCTCTCCTACTAGCGGGATCTCAACGCATGAGCAGTTCTTC; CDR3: CASSPTSGISTHEQFF
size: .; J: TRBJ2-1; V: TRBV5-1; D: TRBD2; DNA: TGCGCCAGCAGCTTGGAGTGGGGGGGTGATGCTGGCAATGAGCAGTTCTTC; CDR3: CASSLEWGGDAGNEQFF
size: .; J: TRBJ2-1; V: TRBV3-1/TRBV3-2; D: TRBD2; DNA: TGTGCCAGCAGCCAAGAGCCTAGCGGGGGTGGTGAGCAGTTCTTC; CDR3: CASSQEPSGGGEQFF
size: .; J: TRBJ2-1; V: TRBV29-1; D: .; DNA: TGCAGCGTTGTAGGGAGCACGTCCGGCTCCTACAATGAGCAGTTCTTC; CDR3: CSVVGSTSGSYNEQFF
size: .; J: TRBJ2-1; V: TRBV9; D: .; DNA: TGTGCCAGCAGTAAAGGAGGGGAAAACGAGCAGTTCTTC; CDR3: CASSKGGENEQFF
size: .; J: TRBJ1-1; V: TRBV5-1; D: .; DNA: TGCGCCAGCAGCAAGGAGGGAGGTCTGGTACATACTGAAGCTTTCTTT; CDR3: CASSKEGGLVHTEAFF
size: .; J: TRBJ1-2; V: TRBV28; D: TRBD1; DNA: TGTGCCAGCAGGAGTACAGGGGACTACTACTATGGCTACACCTTC; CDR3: CASRSTGDYYYGYTF
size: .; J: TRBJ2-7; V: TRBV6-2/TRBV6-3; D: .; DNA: TGTGCCAGCAGTTACCCCTCCTACGAGCAGTACTTC; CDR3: CASSYPSYEQYF
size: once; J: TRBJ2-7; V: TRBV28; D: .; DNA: TGTGCCAGCAGCCGGACGGAAGACTACGAGCAGTACTTC; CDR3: CASSRTEDYEQYF
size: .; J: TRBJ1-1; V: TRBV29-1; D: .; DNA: TGCAGCGTGACAGGGAACACTGAAGCTTTCTTT; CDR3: CSVTGNTEAFF
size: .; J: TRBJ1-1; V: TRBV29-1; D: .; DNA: TGCAGCGTGGGGACGGTGAACACTGAAGCTTTCTTT; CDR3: CSVGTVNTEAFF
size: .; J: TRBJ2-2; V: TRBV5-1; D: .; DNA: TGCGCCAGCAGCTTAAGTACGGCGAACACCGGGGAGCTGTTTTTT; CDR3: CASSLSTANTGELFF
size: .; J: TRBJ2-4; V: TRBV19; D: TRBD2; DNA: TGTGCCAGTAGTACCTTAGCGGGGGGGGCCAAAAACATTCAGTACTTC; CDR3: CASSTLAGGAKNIQYF
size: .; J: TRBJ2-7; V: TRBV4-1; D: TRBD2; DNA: TGCGCCAGCAGCCAAGCCCCACTAGCGGGTACCTCCTACGAGCAGTACTTC; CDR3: CASSQAPLAGTSYEQYF
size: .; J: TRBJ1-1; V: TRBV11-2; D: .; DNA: TGTGCCAGCAGCTTGCACAGCGGGCGAGAAGCTTTCTTT; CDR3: CASSLHSGREAFF
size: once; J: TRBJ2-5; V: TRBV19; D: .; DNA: TGTGCCAGTATGTTGAGGGGGTCTCAAGAGACCCAGTACTTC; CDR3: CASMLRGSQETQYF
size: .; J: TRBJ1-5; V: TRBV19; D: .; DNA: TGTGCCAGTAGCGGCGGGCAGGATAATCAGCCCCAGCATTTT; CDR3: CASSGGQDNQPQHF
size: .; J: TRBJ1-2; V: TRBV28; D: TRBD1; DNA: TGTGCCAGCAGTAAAACCGGGACAGGGCCTCATGGCTACACCTTC; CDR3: CASSKTGTGPHGYTF
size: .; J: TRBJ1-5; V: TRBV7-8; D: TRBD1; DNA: TGTGCCAGCAGCTCAAGGGACAGGGGTAATCAGCCCCAGCATTTT; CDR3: CASSSRDRGNQPQHF
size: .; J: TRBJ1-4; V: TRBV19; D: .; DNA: TGTGCCAGTAGTTTCCCGACAGTGGGCGGCTATAATGAAAAACTGTTTTTT; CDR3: CASSFPTVGGYNEKLFF
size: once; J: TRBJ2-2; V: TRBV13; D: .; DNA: TGTGCCAGCAGCTCATACAGGGCCGGGGAGCTGTTTTTT; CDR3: CASSSYRAGELFF
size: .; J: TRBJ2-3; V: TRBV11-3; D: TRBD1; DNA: TGTGCCAGCAGCTTAAGAACAGGGGGAAGCACAGATACGCAGTATTTT; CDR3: CASSLRTGGSTDTQYF
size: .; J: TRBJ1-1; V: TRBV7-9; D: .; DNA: TGTGCCAGCAGCTCACGGACAGATGAAGCTTTCTTT; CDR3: CASSSRTDEAFF
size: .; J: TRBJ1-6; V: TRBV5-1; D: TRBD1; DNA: TGCGCCAGCAGCGCAGGGGGCTCTAATTCACCCCTCCACTTT; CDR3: CASSAGGSNSPLHF
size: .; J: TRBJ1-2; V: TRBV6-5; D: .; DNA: TGTGCCAGCAGTCCGGGGCGTTTGACTAACTATGGCTACACCTTC; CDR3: CASSPGRLTNYGYTF
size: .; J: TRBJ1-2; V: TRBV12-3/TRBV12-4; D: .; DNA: TGTGCCAGCAGTTTAGAGAGAAACTATGGCTACACCTTC; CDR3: CASSLERNYGYTF
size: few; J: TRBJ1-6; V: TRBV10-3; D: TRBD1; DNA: TGTGCCATCAGTGAGGACAGGGTTCAGGATTCACCCCTCCACTTT; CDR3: CAISEDRVQDSPLHF
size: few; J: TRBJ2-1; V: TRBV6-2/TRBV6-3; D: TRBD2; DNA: TGTGCCAGCAGTTATAGCGGGGGGGCAGGTCGGAATGAGCAGTTCTTC; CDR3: CASSYSGGAGRNEQFF
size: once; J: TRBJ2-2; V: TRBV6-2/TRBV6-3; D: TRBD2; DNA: TGTGCCAGCAGCCAAAGATGGGACTACCTAACCGGGGAGCTGTTTTTT; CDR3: CASSQRWDYLTGELFF
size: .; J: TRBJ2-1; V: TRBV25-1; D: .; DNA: TGTGCCAGCAGTTTGGGTGACTCCAATGAGCAGTTCTTC; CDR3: CASSLGDSNEQFF
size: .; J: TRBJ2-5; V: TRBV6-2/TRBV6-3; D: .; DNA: TGTGCCAGCAGTCGCGAGGGATCGGGGTCGGAGACCCAGTACTTC; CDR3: CASSREGSGSETQYF
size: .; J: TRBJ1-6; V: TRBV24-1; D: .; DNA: TGTGCCACCAGTGACCCAGGGTTTGGAACCCTCCACTTT; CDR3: CATSDPGFGTLHF
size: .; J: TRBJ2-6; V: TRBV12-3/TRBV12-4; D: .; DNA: TGTGCCAGCAGTGTCTCTGGGGCCAACGTCCTGACTTTC; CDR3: CASSVSGANVLTF
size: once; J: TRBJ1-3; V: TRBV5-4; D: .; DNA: TGTGCCAGCAGGGACGCAGGGAGCTCTGGAAACACCATATATTTT; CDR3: CASRDAGSSGNTIYF
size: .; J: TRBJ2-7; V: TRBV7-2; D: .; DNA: TGTGCCAGCAGCTTTGGGGGGAGTTACGAGCAGTACTTC; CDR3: CASSFGGSYEQYF
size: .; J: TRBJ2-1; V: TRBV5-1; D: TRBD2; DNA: TGCGCCAGCAGCCCCGGGACTAGCGGGAACAATGAGCAGTTCTTC; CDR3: CASSPGTSGNNEQFF
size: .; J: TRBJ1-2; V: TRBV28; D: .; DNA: TGTGCCAGCAGTCTGCTGACAGGATCCCGGGGCTACACCTTC; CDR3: CASSLLTGSRGYTF
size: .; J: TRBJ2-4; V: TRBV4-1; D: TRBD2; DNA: TGCGCCAGCAGCCAAGTATCCCCCCTAGCGGTCCAAAACATTCAGTACTTC; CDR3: CASSQVSPLAVQNIQYF
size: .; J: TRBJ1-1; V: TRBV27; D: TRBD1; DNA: TGTGCCAGCAGAGCCAGGGGGGGGAACACTGAAGCTTTCTTT; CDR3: CASRARGGNTEAFF
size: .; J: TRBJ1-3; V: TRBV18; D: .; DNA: TGTGCCAGCTCCCCCGCCAACTCTGGAAACACCATATATTTT; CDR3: CASSPANSGNTIYF
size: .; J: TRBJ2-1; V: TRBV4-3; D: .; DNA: TGCGCCAGCAGCCAATGGCGAGGGGCCCCCTACAATGAGCAGTTCTTC; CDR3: CASSQWRGAPYNEQFF
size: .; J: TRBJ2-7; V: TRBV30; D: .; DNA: TGTGCCTGGAGTGTACGGGGCTACGAGCAGTACTTC; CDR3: CAWSVRGYEQYF
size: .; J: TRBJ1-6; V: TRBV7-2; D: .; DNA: TGTGCCAGCAGCATTAAAGAAGGTTGGGGGTCACCCCTCCACTTT; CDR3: CASSIKEGWGSPLHF
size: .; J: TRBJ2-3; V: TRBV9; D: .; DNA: TGTGCCAGCAGCTTGACAGGACATAGCACAGATACGCAGTATTTT; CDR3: CASSLTGHSTDTQYF
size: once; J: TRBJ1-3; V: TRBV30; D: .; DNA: TGTGCCGAGACAGACTCTGGAAACACCATATATTTT; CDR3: CAETDSGNTIYF
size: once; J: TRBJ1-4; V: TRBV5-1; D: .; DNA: TGCGCCAGCAGCTCTGGAACAGGCAATGAAAAACTGTTTTTT; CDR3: CASSSGTGNEKLFF
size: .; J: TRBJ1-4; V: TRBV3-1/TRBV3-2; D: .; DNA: TGTGCCAGCAGCTTGGAGAGGAAACTGTTTTTT; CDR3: CASSLERKLFF
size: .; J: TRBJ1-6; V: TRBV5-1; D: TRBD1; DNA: TGCGCCAGCAGCTTCTTTTCTCCGGGACAGGGGGACTCACCCCTCCACTTT; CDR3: CASSFFSPGQGDSPLHF
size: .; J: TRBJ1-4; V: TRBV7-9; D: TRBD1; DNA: TGTGCCAGCAGTCAAGACAGGGCTGAAAAACTGTTTTTT; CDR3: CASSQDRAEKLFF
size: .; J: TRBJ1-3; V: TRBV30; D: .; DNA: TGTGCCTGGAGTGTATCCACTGGAAACACCATATATTTT; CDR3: CAWSVSTGNTIYF